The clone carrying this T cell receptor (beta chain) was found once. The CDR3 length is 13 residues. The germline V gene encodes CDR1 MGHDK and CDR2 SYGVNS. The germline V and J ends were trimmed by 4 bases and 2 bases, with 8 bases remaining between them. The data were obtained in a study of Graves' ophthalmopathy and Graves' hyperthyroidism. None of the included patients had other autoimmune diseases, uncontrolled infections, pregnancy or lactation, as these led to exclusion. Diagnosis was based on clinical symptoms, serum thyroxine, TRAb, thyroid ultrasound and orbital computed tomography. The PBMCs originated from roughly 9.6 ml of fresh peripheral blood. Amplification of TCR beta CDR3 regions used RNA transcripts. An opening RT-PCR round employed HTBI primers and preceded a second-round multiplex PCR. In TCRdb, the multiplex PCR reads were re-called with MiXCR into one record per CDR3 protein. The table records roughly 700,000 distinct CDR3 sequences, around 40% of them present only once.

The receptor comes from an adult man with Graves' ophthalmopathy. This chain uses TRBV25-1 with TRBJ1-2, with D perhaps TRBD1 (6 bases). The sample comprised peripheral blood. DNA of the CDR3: TGTGCCAGCAGTGCAGGGGAGAACTATGGCTACACCTTC. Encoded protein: CASSAGENYGYTF.